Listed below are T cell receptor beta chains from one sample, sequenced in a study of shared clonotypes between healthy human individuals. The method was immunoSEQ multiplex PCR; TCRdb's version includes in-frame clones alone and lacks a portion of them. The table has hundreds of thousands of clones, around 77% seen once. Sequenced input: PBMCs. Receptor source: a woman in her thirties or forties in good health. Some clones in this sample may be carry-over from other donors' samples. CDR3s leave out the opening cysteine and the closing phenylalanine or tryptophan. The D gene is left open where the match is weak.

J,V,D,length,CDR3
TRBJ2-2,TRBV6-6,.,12,ASKFGQNTGELF
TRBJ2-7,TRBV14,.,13,ASSHTGGQSYEQY
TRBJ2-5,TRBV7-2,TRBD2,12,ASSLSGILETQY
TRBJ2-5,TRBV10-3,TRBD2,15,AISAGTSGRARETQY
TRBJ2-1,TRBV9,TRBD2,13,ASSVVGTSYNEQF
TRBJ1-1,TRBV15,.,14,ATSRDSRREGTEAF
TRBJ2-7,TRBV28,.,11,ASSPPGTYEQY
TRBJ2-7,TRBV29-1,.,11,SVLMQGAGEQY
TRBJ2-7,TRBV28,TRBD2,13,ASSAGSAGVVEQY
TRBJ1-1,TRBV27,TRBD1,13,ASSTRGAGNTEAF
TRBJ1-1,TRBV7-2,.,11,ASSSRGQTEAF
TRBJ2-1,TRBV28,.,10,ASSLGLNEQF
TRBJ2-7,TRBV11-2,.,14,ASSLGQAKVTYEQY
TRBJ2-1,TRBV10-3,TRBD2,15,AISESDGTSGYNEQF
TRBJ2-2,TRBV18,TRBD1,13,ASSPQGAGTGELF
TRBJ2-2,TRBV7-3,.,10,ASSLRPGELF
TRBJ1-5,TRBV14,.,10,ASSNLGGPQH
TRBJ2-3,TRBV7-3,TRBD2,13,ASSRSGSISDTQY
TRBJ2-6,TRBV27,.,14,ASSWRSPPGANVLT
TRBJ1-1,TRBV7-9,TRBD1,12,ASPSRGLGTEAF
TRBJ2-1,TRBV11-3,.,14,ASSLGNGLTMSEQF
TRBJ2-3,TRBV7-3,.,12,ASSSDTYTDTQY
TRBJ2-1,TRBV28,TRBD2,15,ASRKAGGSASYNEQF
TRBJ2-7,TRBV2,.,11,ASTEDLGGEQY
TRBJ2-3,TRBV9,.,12,ASSTDHRTDTQY
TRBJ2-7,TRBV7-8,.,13,VNSFLRYSPYEQY
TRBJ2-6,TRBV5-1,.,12,ATTERSGANVLT
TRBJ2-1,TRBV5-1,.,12,ASSLDPRNNEQF
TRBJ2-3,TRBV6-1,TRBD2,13,ASSEAPGGADTQY
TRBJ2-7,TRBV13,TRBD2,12,ASRLAGETHEQY
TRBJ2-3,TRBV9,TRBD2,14,ASSVAGGVFTDTQY
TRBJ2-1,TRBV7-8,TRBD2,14,ASSHPSGRAHNEQF
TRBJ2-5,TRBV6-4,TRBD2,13,ASSDEREGLETQY
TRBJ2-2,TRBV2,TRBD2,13,ASSGLERGTGELF
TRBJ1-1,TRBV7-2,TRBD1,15,ASSLPSRGQLNTEAF
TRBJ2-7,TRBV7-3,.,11,ASSSPGGYEQY
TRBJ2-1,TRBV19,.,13,ASNRGSSDHNEQF
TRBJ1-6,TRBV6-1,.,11,ASSERGNSPLH
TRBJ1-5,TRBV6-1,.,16,ASSELGFRGGSAQPQH
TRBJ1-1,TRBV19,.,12,ASSRWKPDTEAF